Below, 10 T cell receptor beta chains from the same sample are listed, as sequenced in a study of graft-versus-host responses after intestinal transplantation (dated by TCRdb to about 2021). Libraries came from the immunoSEQ multiplex PCR assay. TCRdb mirrors the immuneACCESS table, restricted to in-frame sequences. Some clones are absent from its copies; in checked studies, under half trace to an unresolved V gene, and the reason for the others is unknown. In all, the sample holds approximately 75,000 clones, and 94% of those were seen once. The top ten clones comprise roughly 0.53% of the sample. The sample's time point label, in plain terms: cells obtained before transplantation from donor or recipient. No antigen has been identified for these receptors. The sample here was unstimulated CD8+ T cells sorted from spleen or lymph node cells, taken before intestinal transplant. The origin of the receptors is a human donor who received an intestinal transplant.

Concerning this clone: At one boundary the junction diverges from the germline segment, which might be a read error. The chain is built from TRBV30 and TRBJ1-4; the D is unclear. Germline lookup yields CDR1 GTSNPN and CDR2 SVGIG (reference sequence). The CDR3 contains 11 residues. The CDR3 here is CAWRAGEKRFF. The CDR3 DNA is TGTGCCTGGAGGGCAGGTGAAAAACGGTTTTTT.

The count of this clone is one. The chain links TRBV28 to TRBJ2-1; a weak D match, TRBD2 (6 bases). Trimming pared 3 bases from V and 2 bases from J, leaving 8 bases between. This CDR3 is built from 14 residues. Germline V CDR1 and CDR2: MDHEN, SYDVKM. CDR3: CASSFSGAYNEQFF. CDR3 coding DNA: TGTGCCAGCAGTTTTAGCGGTGCCTACAATGAGCAGTTCTTC.

V gene TRBV27 combines with J gene TRBJ1-1; D is perhaps TRBD1 (5 bases). The germline V gene encodes CDR1 MNHEY and CDR2 SMNVEV (reference sequence). Trimming shortened V by 5 bases and J by 4 bases, and 14 bases separated the two germline ends. The CDR3 is 14 residues long. The CDR3 DNA reads as TGTGCCAGCAGTAGGTTCGGGGCGGGCACTGAAGCTTTCTTT. As protein: CASSRFGAGTEAFF.

This chain links TRBV2 with TRBJ1-2, with D perhaps matching TRBD1 (5 bases). Between the trimmed V and J ends, which lost 11 bases and 13 bases, there was a span of 26 bases. The germline V gene has CDR1 SNHLY and CDR2 FYNNEI. This CDR3 has 13 residues. Here the CDR3 DNA reads TGTGCCTCTAGTGGGCAGGGAACAAGATCTTTCACCTTC. It specifies CASSGQGTRSFTF.

The V call is TRBV9, the J call TRBJ2-3; TRBD1 matches at 9 bases. CDR1 and CDR2 from the germline V gene are SGDLS and YYNGEE. The CDR3 extends over 15 amino acids. Trimming cost V 4 bases and J 6 bases; bases outside gene matches: 9. The CDR3 sequence: CASSPLSTGGDTQYF. DNA of the CDR3: TGTGCCAGCAGCCCCCTGTCGACAGGGGGGGATACGCAGTATTTT.

This sequence joins TRBV9 and TRBJ1-5; possible D gene TRBD1, 6 bases. V lost 0 bases and J 5 bases, leaving 6 bases between the germline ends. The CDR3 spans 13 residues. CDR1 is SGDLS and CDR2 is YYNGEE in the germline V gene. This CDR3 is CASSVGQDQPQHF. The CDR3 bases are TGTGCCAGCAGCGTAGGACAGGATCAGCCCCAGCATTTT.

V and J are TRBV6-1 and TRBJ2-7; 8 bases are shared with TRBD1. CDR1 is MNHNS, CDR2 SASEGT, per germline. The CDR3 runs to 18 residues. V was clipped by 1 base and J by 1 base; unmatched bases: 12. CDR3 in DNA: TGTGCCAGCAGTGAAGACTGGACAGGGCTTGAAGGTTCCTACGAGCAGTACTTC. This codes for CASSEDWTGLEGSYEQYF.

In DNA, the CDR3 is TGTGCCACCAGCAGGCGCGGTAGTCATCGGGCGTACAATGAGCAGTTCTTC. Translation: CATSRRGSHRAYNEQFF. The V gene is TRBV15, the J gene TRBJ2-1; D not resolved. Per germline, CDR1 LNHNV and CDR2 YYDKDF (reference sequence). V lost 3 bases, J lost 4 bases, and 19 bases lay in between. The CDR3 consists of 17 residues. Full variable domain (outside the CDR3, taken from reference TRBV15 and TRBJ2-1): DAMVIQNPRYQVTQFGKPVTLSCSQTLNHNVMYWYQQKSSQAPKLLFHYYDKDFNNEADTPDNFQSRRPNTSFCFLDIRSPGLGDTAMYLCATSRRGSHRAYNEQFFGPGTRLTVL.

The chain's CDR3 is CSVEGDRGSSTDTQYF. The CDR3 DNA follows: TGCAGCGTTGAAGGAGACAGGGGCTCTAGCACAGATACGCAGTATTTT. The V gene is TRBV29-1, the J gene TRBJ2-3, with TRBD1 identical over 8 bases. From germline, CDR1 is SQVTM and CDR2 ANQGSEA. The CDR3 totals 16 residues. With 1 base clipped from V and 0 bases from J, the junction kept 6 bases outside the gene matches.

This sequence joins TRBV30 and TRBJ1-4, with D possibly matching TRBD1 (6 bases). V gave up 7 bases and J gave up 0 bases, with 12 bases separating them. CDR3 length: 14 residues. The germline CDR1 and CDR2 sequences are GTSNPN and SVGIG (reference sequence). The CDR3 reads CALRTAATNEKLFF. For the CDR3, the DNA is TGTGCCTTGAGGACAGCCGCAACTAATGAAAAACTGTTTTTT.